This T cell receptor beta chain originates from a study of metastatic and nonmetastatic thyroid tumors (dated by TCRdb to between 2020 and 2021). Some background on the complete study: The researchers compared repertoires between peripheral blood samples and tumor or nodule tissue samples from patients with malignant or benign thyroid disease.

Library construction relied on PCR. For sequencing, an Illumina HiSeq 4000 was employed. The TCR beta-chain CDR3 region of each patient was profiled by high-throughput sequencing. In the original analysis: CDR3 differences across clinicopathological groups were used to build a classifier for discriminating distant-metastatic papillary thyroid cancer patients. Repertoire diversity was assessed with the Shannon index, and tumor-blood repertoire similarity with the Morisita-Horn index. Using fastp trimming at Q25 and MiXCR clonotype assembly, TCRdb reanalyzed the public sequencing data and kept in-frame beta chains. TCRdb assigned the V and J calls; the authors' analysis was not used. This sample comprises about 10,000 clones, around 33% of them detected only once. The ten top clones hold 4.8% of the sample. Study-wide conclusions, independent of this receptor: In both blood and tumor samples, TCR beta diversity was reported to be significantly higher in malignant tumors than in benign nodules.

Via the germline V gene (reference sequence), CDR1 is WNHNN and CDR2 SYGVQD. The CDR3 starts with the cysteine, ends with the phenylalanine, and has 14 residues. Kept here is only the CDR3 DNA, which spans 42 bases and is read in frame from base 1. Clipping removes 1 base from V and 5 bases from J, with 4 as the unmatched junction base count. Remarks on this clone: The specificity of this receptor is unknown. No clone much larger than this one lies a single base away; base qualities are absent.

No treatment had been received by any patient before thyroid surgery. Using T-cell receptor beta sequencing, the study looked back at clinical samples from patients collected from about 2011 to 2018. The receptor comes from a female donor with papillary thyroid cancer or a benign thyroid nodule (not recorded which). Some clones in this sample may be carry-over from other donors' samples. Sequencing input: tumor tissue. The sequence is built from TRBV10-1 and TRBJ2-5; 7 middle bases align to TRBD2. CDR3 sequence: CASSEFAGEETQYF. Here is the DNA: TGCGCCAGCAGTGAGTTCGCGGGAGAGGAGACCCAGTACTTC.